Given below is one T cell receptor (beta chain) in context. Time point indicated: persistent/refractory GD, antithyroid drugs over 5 years with positive TRAb. Construction of the TCR library relied on RNA isolated from PBMCs. Peripheral blood, around 10 milliliters of it, was drawn into EDTA tubes. Germline V gene sequence: CDR1 DFQATT, CDR2 SNEGSKA (reference sequence). CDR3 length equals 11 residues. This sample is part of a study of regulatory T cells in long-lasting Graves disease. Study summary: Persistent Graves' disease meant over 5 years of antithyroid drugs with positive TSH receptor antibodies.

Through Arm-PCR of CDR3 regions and iRepertoire HTBI primers, TCR beta libraries were built. MiXCR, run by TCRdb on the multiplex PCR reads, gives a single entry per CDR3 protein. In the table there are about 470,000 distinct CDR3 sequences, around a fifth of which are singletons. The sequence was collected from a female donor with Graves disease. The chain joins TRBV20-1 to TRBJ2-7; no firm D call. The closer fit of TRBJ2-1 to the DNA end suggests the J call may be wrong. The specimen comprised peripheral blood mononuclear cells (PBMCs), sampled when the disease was refractory, from a patient treated with antithyroid drugs. This CDR3 is CSANWWNEQFF. The CDR3 region has the DNA TGCAGTGCTAATTGGTGGAATGAGCAGTTCTTC.